These 24 T cell receptor beta chains share one sample of origin, sequenced in a study of OX40 agonist ivuxolimab in advanced cancers. The repertoire was sequenced with immunoSEQ multiplex PCR; TCRdb's copy has only in-frame clones and lacks some. This table holds about 48,000 clones, about 81% found once. The sequencing here drew on CD4+ or CD8+ T cells sorted from blood, taken in a trial of the OX40 agonist ivuxolimab. The receptor set was obtained from an adult with an advanced solid tumor such as melanoma, head and neck, liver or kidney cancer.

In its sample, this clone was seen a few times. The chain links TRBV29-1 to TRBJ2-3, with a tentative D call TRBD2 (5 bases). The CDR3 is 14 amino acids. V was trimmed by 4 bases and J by 2 bases, leaving 13 bases between them. From germline, CDR1 is SQVTM and CDR2 ANQGSEA. The CDR3 nucleotides are TGCAGCGTTGCTTCGGGGTTCGACACAGATACGCAGTATTTT. Translated: CSVASGFDTDTQYF.

This chain joins TRBV5-1 and TRBJ1-1; TRBD1 matches 8 bases. Unmatched junction bases numbered 6, after V lost 4 bases and J lost 1 base. Looked up from germline, CDR1 is SGHRS and CDR2 is YFSETQ. CDR3 size: 15 residues. The chain's CDR3 is CASSLGQGSNTEAFF. The CDR3 nucleotides read TGCGCCAGCAGCCTAGGACAGGGTTCGAACACTGAAGCTTTCTTT. The full variable domain, with the rest looked up from reference TRBV5-1 and TRBJ1-1, is KAGVTQTPRYLIKTRGQQVTLSCSPISGHRSVSWYQQTPGQGLQFLFEYFSETQRNKGNFPGRFSGRQFSNSRSEMNVSTLELGDSALYLCASSLGQGSNTEAFFGQGTRLTVV.

This chain joins TRBV7-6 and TRBJ2-1; D is ambiguous. Germline CDR1 reads SGHVS; CDR2 reads FNYEAQ. V lost 0 bases to trimming and J lost 7 bases, with 7 bases between them. The CDR3 totals 13 residues. The CDR3 region has the DNA TGTGCCAGCAGCTTAGCTGACTCGAATGAGCAGTTCTTC. It specifies CASSLADSNEQFF. Together with reference TRBV7-6 and TRBJ2-1, the CDR3 gives the full variable domain: GAGVSQSPRYKVTKRGQDVALRCDPISGHVSLYWYRQALGQGPEFLTYFNYEAQQDKSGLPNDRFSAERPEGSISTLTIQRTEQRDSAMYRCASSLADSNEQFFGPGTRLTVL.

This chain's CDR3 is CASSWDGSSGNTIYF. DNA of the CDR3: TGCGCCAGCAGCTGGGATGGGAGCTCTGGAAACACCATATATTTT. The rearrangement uses TRBV5-1 and TRBJ1-3; D is undetermined. The CDR3 extends over 15 amino acids. Trimming took off 3 bases at V and 0 bases at J, with 10 bases between the two ends. Germline V CDR1 and CDR2: SGHRS, YFSETQ.

This chain joins TRBV6-1 and TRBJ2-3; TRBD2 matches 7 bases. V was clipped by 7 bases and J by 2 bases; unmatched bases: 6. The CDR3 is 14 residues long. In germline, CDR1 is MNHNS, CDR2 SASEGT. The CDR3 here is CASILAESTDTQYF. The DNA for the CDR3 is TGTGCCAGCATCCTAGCGGAGTCCACAGATACGCAGTATTTT.

By proportion, this clone is medium-sized. The chain couples TRBV5-8 to TRBJ2-1, with 11 nucleotides matching TRBD1. CDR3 length equals 15 residues. Germline V gives CDR1 SGHTS, CDR2 YDEGEE. V shed 5 bases and J 9 bases; nucleotides not matched to a gene: 10. CDR3 nucleotides: TGTGCCAGCAGACTACCGGGACAGGGGGGTCCTGAGCAGTTCTTC. This codes for CASRLPGQGGPEQFF.

The gene calls are TRBV6-1 and TRBJ1-6; D may be TRBD1 (5 bases). The germline CDR1 and CDR2 sequences are MNHNS and SASEGT. V gave up 2 bases and J gave up 10 bases, with 9 bases separating them. The CDR3 totals 13 residues. In DNA, the CDR3 is TGTGCCAGCAGTGAATTCAGGGTCTCACCCCTCCACTTT. Protein sequence: CASSEFRVSPLHF.

V is TRBV2 and J is TRBJ2-3; 8 positions match TRBD2. The CDR3 has 16 residues. Germline CDR1 is SNHLY and CDR2 is FYNNEI. The V segment lost 6 bases and the J segment 0 bases; nucleotides outside the gene matches: 8. DNA for the CDR3: TGTGCCAGCAGCAGAGCCGGGACTAGGAGCACAGATACGCAGTATTTT. Its translation is CASSRAGTRSTDTQYF.

This chain uses TRBV5-4 with TRBJ1-1, with D hard to call. The germline V gene encodes CDR1 SGHNT and CDR2 YYREEE (reference sequence). Deletions cut 2 bases from V and 3 bases from J, with 8 bases between. The CDR3 length is 13 residues. The CDR3 nucleotides are TGTGCCAGCAGCTTAATGTTTGACACTGAAGCTTTCTTT. Protein: CASSLMFDTEAFF.

This chain uses TRBV18 with TRBJ2-2; 12 positions agree with TRBD1. Per the germline V gene, CDR1 is KGHSH and CDR2 is LQKENI. V gave up 4 bases and J gave up 4 bases; unmatched junction bases: 4. CDR3 length: 16 amino acids. In DNA, the CDR3 is TGTGCCAGCTCACGACCGGGACAGGGGGCCACCGGGGAGCTGTTTTTT. Protein: CASSRPGQGATGELFF.

This clone was observed a single time. The chain employs TRBV7-9 and TRBJ1-1; maybe TRBD1 (6 bases). V was trimmed by 3 bases and J by 8 bases, leaving 13 bases between them. CDR1 and CDR2 from the germline V gene are SEHNR and FQNEAQ (reference sequence). This CDR3 comprises 13 residues. The CDR3 coding sequence is TGTGCCAGCAGCTTGATGGGGGGCTCCGAAGCTTTCTTT. Its translation is CASSLMGGSEAFF.

The chain links TRBV27 to TRBJ1-1; 7 positions agree with TRBD1. The CDR3 loop spans 16 amino acids. Trimming cost V 4 bases and J 3 bases; bases outside gene matches: 11. Germline CDR1 MNHEY, CDR2 SMNVEV (reference sequence). The CDR3 loop reads CASSSTLGTAYTEAFF. The CDR3 coding sequence is TGTGCCAGCAGTTCTACCCTAGGGACAGCTTACACTGAAGCTTTCTTT.

The CDR3 region has the DNA TGTGCCAGCAGTTCCCCGGCTCAGGGGGCACGCGGCTACACCTTC. Its translation: CASSSPAQGARGYTF. The chain has TRBV6-5 and TRBJ1-2, with TRBD1 matching 8 bases. V lost 4 bases and J lost 8; bases outside the gene matches: 12. The V gene's germline CDR1 is MNHEY and CDR2 SVGAGI. The CDR3 is 15 residues long.

This chain uses TRBV5-5 with TRBJ1-2; D remains unclear. In germline, CDR1 is SGHKS, CDR2 YYEKEE (reference sequence). Trimming stripped 0 bases from V and 1 base from J, with 13 bases between. The CDR3 is made up of 16 amino acids. The CDR3 loop is CASSLGQLVGNYGYTF. CDR3 nucleotides: TGTGCCAGCAGCTTGGGCCAGTTAGTGGGTAACTATGGCTACACCTTC.

This clone has only one observation. This chain uses TRBV19 with TRBJ2-1, with D possibly being TRBD1 (6 bases). Trimming left V 5 bases short and J 12 bases short, with 17 bases between. CDR1 and CDR2 from the germline V gene are LNHDA and SQIVND (reference sequence). CDR3 length: 13 amino acids. For the CDR3, the DNA is TGTGCCAGTAGTCCTCTAGAGGGGGTCGGGCAGTTCTTC. This gives the protein CASSPLEGVGQFF.

V is TRBV19 and J is TRBJ1-5; D gene ambiguous. V was clipped by 7 bases and J by 3 bases, with 19 bases between them. In germline, CDR1 is LNHDA, CDR2 SQIVND (reference sequence). The CDR3 extends over 16 amino acids. This CDR3 is CASKLGGVSLNQPQHF. The CDR3 nucleotides are TGTGCCAGTAAGCTCGGTGGGGTTTCTCTCAATCAGCCCCAGCATTTT.

This rearrangement joins TRBV28 to TRBJ1-5; D might be TRBD1 (5 bases). CDR3 length: 13 residues. The germline gives CDR1 MDHEN, CDR2 SYDVKM. Trimming shortened V by 7 bases and J by 7 bases, and 14 bases separated the two germline ends. The CDR3 nucleotides are TGTGCCAGCACCAAGGTCAGGGTACAGCCCCAGCATTTT. Translated, it gives CASTKVRVQPQHF.

This clone was seen just once. The chain couples TRBV11-3 to TRBJ2-4, with D tentatively TRBD1 or TRBD2 (5 bases each). Trimming shortened V by 0 bases and J by 3 bases, and 18 bases separated the two germline ends. Germline V gives CDR1 SGHNT, CDR2 YENEEA. The CDR3 totals 18 residues. The CDR3 here is CASSLEGQRGAGKNIQYF. CDR3 sequence (DNA): TGTGCCAGCAGCTTAGAGGGGCAAAGAGGGGCCGGCAAAAACATTCAGTACTTC.

Within the sample, this clone is large (0.1 to 1%). The chain recombines TRBV5-4 with TRBJ2-7; D not certain. Germline values: CDR1 SGHNT, CDR2 YYREEE (reference sequence). The CDR3 totals 14 residues. The V end lost 1 base, the J end lost 1 base, and 9 bases lay between the germline ends. The DNA of the CDR3 is TGTGCCAGCAGCTTGAGACCTAGTTCCTACGAGCAGTACTTC. Residues: CASSLRPSSYEQYF.

The chain combines TRBV18 with TRBJ1-2; TRBD1 matches at 7 bases. Trimming cost V 3 bases and J 4 bases; bases outside gene matches: 8. The CDR3 runs to 15 residues. From germline, CDR1 is KGHSH and CDR2 LQKENI. CDR3: CASSPTTGEGYGYTF. The CDR3 DNA reads as TGTGCCAGCTCACCTACAACAGGGGAAGGCTATGGCTACACCTTC.

This chain connects TRBV5-1 to TRBJ2-5; D possibly matches TRBD1 or TRBD2 (5 bases each). Trimming pared 3 bases from V and 5 bases from J, leaving 23 bases between. The CDR3 is made up of 17 amino acids. CDR1 is SGHRS and CDR2 is YFSETQ in the germline V gene. CDR3 region: CASSSGPRRGIGETQYF. In DNA, the CDR3 is TGCGCCAGCAGCTCGGGCCCTCGACGGGGCATCGGGGAGACCCAGTACTTC.

V usage is TRBV9 and J usage is TRBJ2-5; TRBD2 aligns across 13 bases. The V and J ends lost 3 bases and 2 bases, in that order; junction bases with no gene match: 4. The CDR3 is 16 residues long. Germline V gene lookup returns CDR1 SGDLS and CDR2 YYNGEE. CDR3 in amino acids: CASSGLLAGGQETQYF. The CDR3 region has the DNA TGTGCCAGCAGCGGATTACTAGCGGGAGGGCAAGAGACCCAGTACTTC.

The chain has TRBV4-1 and TRBJ1-2; TRBD1 matches at 7 bases. CDR1 MGHRA and CDR2 YSYEKL come from the germline V gene. This CDR3 has 16 residues. V lost 0 bases, J lost 4 bases, and 8 bases stayed unmatched. CDR3: CASSQDGGRDSYGYTF. The DNA of the CDR3 is TGCGCCAGCAGCCAAGACGGTGGCAGGGACAGCTATGGCTACACCTTC.

The chain employs TRBV7-9 and TRBJ1-1, with D unresolved. This CDR3 spans 13 amino acids. Germline lookup yields CDR1 SEHNR and CDR2 FQNEAQ (reference sequence). The V gene lost 3 bases and the J gene lost 0 bases, with 5 bases spanning the gap. The CDR3 spells CASSFEMNTEAFF. The CDR3 DNA is TGTGCCAGCAGCTTCGAGATGAACACTGAAGCTTTCTTT.